Listed here are 10 T cell receptor beta chains from one sample, sequenced in a study of molecular identifiers for immune sequencing clone quantification. In TCRdb, the PCR reads were re-called with MiXCR into one record per CDR3 protein. The sample lists about 54,000 distinct CDR3 sequences, about 23% occurring once. Sequenced material: naive CD8+ T cells from blood, with Jurkat cell RNA spiked in. As to subset: FACS-sorted CD8+CD4-CCR7+CD45RA+ naive T cells. All receptors derive from a human donor in good health. Some libraries in this study had Jurkat cell RNA spiked in.

The chain employs TRBV6-2 or TRBV6-3 and TRBJ2-3; 7 bases are a match to TRBD2. V was pared by 8 bases and J by 1 base, with 9 bases of the junction left unmatched. The CDR3 is 15 amino acids. Germline lookup yields CDR1 MNHEY and CDR2 SVGEGT. CDR3: CASRKLAAGTDTQYF. In nucleotides, the CDR3 is TGTGCCAGCCGTAAGCTAGCGGCTGGCACAGATACGCAGTATTTT.

Comments on this clonotype: Being one base from a much bigger clone, this may be a read error. This chain connects TRBV12-3 or TRBV12-4 to TRBJ1-5, with 7 bases fitting TRBD1. The CDR3 covers 14 residues. CDR3 loop: CASSLGGLNQPQQF. The DNA for the CDR3 is TGTGCCAGCAGTCTAGGGGGCCTCAATCAGCCCCAGCAATTT.

This clonotype was picked up many times. This chain uses TRBV7-9 with TRBJ2-2; D unclear. Germline V lookup: CDR1 SEHNR, CDR2 FQNEAQ (reference sequence). Deletions cut 1 base from V and 0 bases from J, with 9 bases between. This CDR3 region has 16 residues. The DNA for the CDR3 is TGTGCCAGCAGCTTAGGGTTATCACCGAACACCGGGGAGCTGTTTTTT. Its translation: CASSLGLSPNTGELFF.

Ten or more counts support this clonotype. The chain couples TRBV20-1 to TRBJ2-7; D is ambiguous. The CDR3 runs to 16 residues. Germline V lookup: CDR1 DFQATT, CDR2 SNEGSKA (reference sequence). V was cut by 1 base and J by 0 bases, with 16 bases left in between. The CDR3 bases are TGCAGTGCTAGAGTGCTACCGACGGAGTACTCCTACGAGCAGTACTTC. Translation gives CSARVLPTEYSYEQYF.

This clonotype was detected only a few times. CDR3 protein: CARDIPGLAVSQYF. The CDR3 nucleotides are TGTGCCAGAGACATTCCGGGACTAGCTGTCTCCCAGTACTTC. The rearrangement joins TRBV7-3 to TRBJ2-7; 9 nucleotides match TRBD2. The CDR3 length is 14 residues. Per the germline V gene, CDR1 is SGHTA and CDR2 is FQGTGA. After removal of 9 bases from V and 10 bases from J, the junction contained 16 bases not matched to a gene.

This clonotype was seen just once. This may be a read error, as it is one base from a much larger clone. This chain links TRBV28 with TRBJ1-1; D is unclear. Germline lookup yields CDR1 MDHEN and CDR2 SYDVKM. The CDR3 loop spans 12 amino acids. V was clipped by 10 bases and J by 5 bases, with 14 bases between them. This chain's CDR3 is CAIRPPGTEAFF. The CDR3 DNA sequence: TGTGCCATCAGACCTCCGGGTACTGAAGCTTTCTTT.

In this sample, this clonotype turned up many times. The rearrangement uses TRBV9 and TRBJ2-2; 8 nucleotides align to TRBD2. Germline CDR1 reads SGDLS; CDR2 reads YYNGEE. The ends lost 3 bases at V and 6 bases at J; junction bases unmatched: 4. The length of the CDR3 is 14 residues. CDR3 DNA: TGTGCCAGCAGCGCGGGACTAGTGCCCGGGGAGCTGTTTTTT. As protein: CASSAGLVPGELFF.

There are a few counts of this clonotype. This chain joins TRBV7-3 and TRBJ1-1; TRBD1 matches 7 bases. The CDR3 runs 13 residues. Germline loops: CDR1 SGHTA, CDR2 FQGTGA. V lost 5 bases, J lost 4 bases, and 4 bases stayed unmatched. The CDR3 loop reads CASSIDRATEAFF. The CDR3 coding sequence is TGTGCCAGCAGCATCGACAGGGCCACTGAAGCTTTCTTT.

This clonotype was counted at least ten times. This chain uses TRBV12-3 or TRBV12-4 with TRBJ2-5; D perhaps matches TRBD1 (6 bases). V gave up 6 bases and J gave up 1 base, with 9 bases separating them. This CDR3 contains 13 residues. Here the CDR3 reads CASSQGFQETQYF. CDR3 bases: TGTGCCAGCAGCCAGGGGTTCCAAGAGACCCAGTACTTC.

Worth noting for this clonotype: A much bigger clone sits one base away, suggesting this may be a read error. The V gene is TRBV19, the J gene TRBJ1-1; D gene unclear. The CDR3 has 14 residues. Trimming cost V 7 bases and J 4 bases, with 16 bases left between them. Germline V gene sequence: CDR1 LNHDA, CDR2 SQIVND (reference sequence). The CDR3 sequence is CASIVGRTGTEAFF. The CDR3 DNA reads TGTGCCAGTATTGTGGGCAGGACCGGCACTGAAGCTTTCTTT.